This T cell receptor beta chain appears in the sequencing data of a study of radiotherapy plus CTLA-4 blockade in lung cancer. Those patients who had chemo-refractory metastatic non-small-cell lung cancer were given focal radiation along with CTLA-4 blockade through ipilimumab. Data came from immunoSEQ multiplex PCR; TCRdb stores just in-frame clones and leaves some out. The table shows 65,000 to 85,000 clones, with nearly 75% occurring only once. V lost 7 bases and J lost 1, with 11 bases in between. This CDR3 has 14 amino acids. Per the germline V gene, CDR1 is LNHDA and CDR2 is SQIVND (reference sequence).

The source was peripheral blood, collected from a patient treated with radiotherapy plus ipilimumab. The V gene is TRBV19, the J gene TRBJ1-5; D remains ambiguous. This TCR derives from a human donor with non-small cell lung cancer whose response to radiotherapy plus ipilimumab could not be evaluated. CDR3 in amino acids: CASTFSVSNQPQHF. CDR3 nucleotides: TGTGCCAGTACTTTTTCCGTGAGCAATCAGCCCCAGCATTTT.